This T cell receptor beta chain was identified during a study of cytomegalovirus exposure and HLA in healthy donors. Overall study results and limits: Prior analysis indicated that the majority of TCR beta V segments exhibited productivity approximately 90% or approximately 30% of the time.

Trimming stripped 4 bases from V and 7 bases from J, with 11 bases between. This CDR3 region has 14 residues. Germline values: CDR1 PRHDT, CDR2 FYEKMQ (reference sequence). This clone was observed a few times. What it binds is not known. With 60 Vbeta and 13 Jbeta primers, the PCR was carried out. Method: immunoSEQ multiplex PCR; TCRdb's copy keeps in-frame clones and lacks some. The sample has 130,000 to 150,000 clones, 77% seen once; the top ten hold 4.9%. The gene calls are TRBV13 and TRBJ1-6; no reliable D call. The clonotype was recovered from a woman aged 50 to 60 in good health and CMV-seronegative. Sequenced material: PBMCs. CDR3: CASSSRMLNSPLHF. In DNA, the CDR3 is TGTGCCAGCAGCTCTCGTATGTTGAATTCACCCCTCCACTTT.